The 8 T cell receptor beta chains listed next were all sequenced from one sample in a study of T cells in Graves' hyperthyroidism and ophthalmopathy. The TCR beta CDR3 regions underwent amplification using RNA transcripts as the source. The HTBI primer set served for first-round RT-PCR of the TCR CDR3. TCRdb fed the multiplex PCR reads into MiXCR, producing one record per CDR3 protein. The sample yields 200,000 to 250,000 distinct CDR3 sequences, 15% to 20% seen once. The sequenced material came from blood. The receptor set was obtained from a man aged 40-55 years with Graves' hyperthyroidism.

There are many counts of this clonotype. J is TRBJ2-1 and V is TRBV7-2, with D possibly being TRBD2 (5 bases). In germline, CDR1 is SGHTA, CDR2 FQGNSA. V dropped 4 bases and J dropped 4 bases, with 5 bases sitting between them. This CDR3 contains 12 residues. CDR3 DNA: TGTGCCAGCAGCTCGGGGTACAATGAGCAGTTCTTC. Its translation: CASSSGYNEQFF.

The chain is built from TRBV18 and TRBJ2-5; TRBD1 is a possible D gene (6 bases). The germline V and J ends were trimmed by 6 bases and 5 bases, with 22 bases remaining between them. The CDR3 sequence is 16 residues long. Germline V gene lookup returns CDR1 KGHSH and CDR2 LQKENI. The CDR3 DNA is TGTGCCAGCTCGCCAACGGGACAACAAAATGGGGAGACCCAGTACTTC. Its protein is CASSPTGQQNGETQYF.

Worth noting for this clonotype: A much bigger clone sits one base away, suggesting this may be a read error. J is TRBJ2-1 and V is TRBV11-3; TRBD2 matches at 8 bases. This CDR3 is 15 amino acids long. Germline V CDR1 and CDR2: SGHNT, YENEEA. Trimming cost V 1 base and J 7 bases; bases outside gene matches: 6. The CDR3 region has the DNA TGTGCCAGCAGCTTAGCCGGGGGGGCCATAAATGAGCAGTTCTTC. It specifies CASSLAGGAINEQFF. Variable domain in full (rest from reference TRBV11-3 and TRBJ2-1): EAGVVQSPRYKIIEKKQPVAFWCNPISGHNTLYWYLQNLGQGPELLIRYENEEAVDDSQLPKDRFSAERLKGVDSTLKIQPAELGDSAVYLCASSLAGGAINEQFFGPGTRLTVL.

This clonotype has a count of ten or more. The rearrangement links TRBV3-1 to TRBJ2-5; a weak D match, TRBD1 (6 bases). Germline V gene data show CDR1 as LGHDT and CDR2 as YNNKEL (reference sequence). This CDR3 comprises 15 residues. V gave up 4 bases and J gave up 1 base, with 13 bases separating them. Written as DNA, the CDR3 is TGTGCCAGCAGCCCCCTGGGACACCCCCAAGAGACCCAGTACTTC. This gives the protein CASSPLGHPQETQYF.

The chain is built from TRBV6-2 or TRBV6-3 and TRBJ1-6, with a possible D match to TRBD1 (6 bases). The V and J ends lost 6 bases and 9 bases respectively, with 12 bases between them. Germline CDR1 is MNHEY and CDR2 is SVGEGT. The CDR3 has 13 amino acids. The CDR3 DNA reads as TGTGCCAGCAGAGAACAGGGTGGTTCACCCCTCCACTTT. Translation: CASREQGGSPLHF.

Details on this clonotype: With a much larger clone just one base away, this may be a read error. CDR3: CASSVDRGPYGQFF. The CDR3 nucleotides read TGTGCCAGCAGTGTCGACAGGGGGCCCTATGGGCAGTTCTTC. This chain links TRBV12-3 or TRBV12-4 with TRBJ2-1; TRBD1 matches at 10 bases. This CDR3 has 14 amino acids. The J segment lost 12 bases and the V segment lost 5 bases, leaving 10 bases of the junction unmatched.

This clonotype was counted many times. The gene calls are TRBV7-2 and TRBJ1-5; D is uncertain. CDR3 length: 12 residues. Trimming stripped 4 bases from V and 7 bases from J, with 8 bases between. From germline, CDR1 is SGHTA and CDR2 FQGNSA. CDR3 nucleotides: TGTGCCAGCAGCTCCGGGAGACAGCCCCAGCATTTT. This translates into CASSSGRQPQHF.

This clonotype has a count of ten or more. CDR3 nucleotide sequence: TGTGCCAGCAGTAACCGGGACGCCGAAGGGCCCAAAAACATTCAGTACTTC. This codes for CASSNRDAEGPKNIQYF. V gene TRBV2 combines with J gene TRBJ2-4, with D possibly being TRBD1 or TRBD2 (5 bases each). The V end was cut by 5 bases, the J end by 2 bases, with 19 bases between. The CDR3 extends over 17 amino acids. The V gene's germline CDR1 is SNHLY and CDR2 FYNNEI.